Below are 25 T cell receptor beta chains sequenced from a single sample in a study of blood T cell repertoires in COVID-19. Method: immunoSEQ multiplex PCR; TCRdb's copy keeps in-frame clones and lacks some. The top ten clones hold 10% to 11% of a sample with some 130,000 clones, 70% to 85% of them seen once. Material for sequencing was peripheral blood. These receptors were collected from a man aged 60 to 75 who had recovered from COVID-19.

The genes are TRBV19 and TRBJ1-2, with TRBD1 identical over 9 bases. V shed 6 bases and J 7 bases; nucleotides not matched to a gene: 12. The CDR3 length is 15 residues. Germline lookup yields CDR1 LNHDA and CDR2 SQIVND (reference sequence). CDR3 DNA: TGTGCCAGTAGCCTGGGGGGACAGGGAACGCGTGGCTACACCTTC. It specifies CASSLGGQGTRGYTF.

The gene calls are TRBV30 and TRBJ2-1, with 7 bases aligning to TRBD2. Germline CDR1 reads GTSNPN; CDR2 reads SVGIG (reference sequence). V shed 8 bases and J 2 bases; nucleotides not matched to a gene: 9. The CDR3 covers 14 residues. This CDR3 is CAGEAGSPYNEQFF. CDR3 nucleotide sequence: TGTGCCGGCGAAGCGGGGTCCCCCTACAATGAGCAGTTCTTC. The complete variable domain, with remaining parts taken from reference TRBV30 and TRBJ2-1, reads SQTIHQWPATLVQPVGSPLSLECTVEGTSNPNLYWYRQAAGRGLQLLFYSVGIGQISSEVPQNLSASRPQDRQFILSSKKLLLSDSGFYLCAGEAGSPYNEQFFGPGTRLTVL.

This sequence joins TRBV6-2 or TRBV6-3 and TRBJ2-2, with D perhaps matching TRBD2 (6 bases). With 5 bases removed from V and 4 bases from J, the gap between germline ends came to 11 bases. This CDR3 contains 14 residues. From germline, CDR1 is MNHEY and CDR2 SVGEGT. The CDR3 DNA is TGTGCCAGCAGTCCCTTCGGGAGCACCGGGGAGCTGTTTTTT. This gives the protein CASSPFGSTGELFF.

V usage is TRBV29-1 and J usage is TRBJ1-3; 10 nucleotides match TRBD1. The V gene end was trimmed by 0 bases and the J gene end by 2 bases; junction bases not matched to a gene: 13. The CDR3 consists of 19 residues. The germline V gene encodes CDR1 SQVTM and CDR2 ANQGSEA. CDR3 bases: TGCAGCGTTGAAGATTGGAAGGACAGGGGGAGTCATACTGGAAACACCATATATTTT. Encoded protein: CSVEDWKDRGSHTGNTIYF.

The chain uses TRBV18 and TRBJ1-1, with D uncertain. Deletions cut 8 bases from V and 1 base from J, with 17 bases between. Germline lookup yields CDR1 KGHSH and CDR2 LQKENI. CDR3 length: 15 amino acids. The CDR3 spells CASAEQPQGNTEAFF. DNA of the CDR3: TGTGCCAGCGCGGAGCAGCCGCAAGGGAACACTGAAGCTTTCTTT.

The chain combines TRBV7-9 with TRBJ1-1, with D possibly TRBD1 on 6 matching bases. The germline gives CDR1 SEHNR, CDR2 FQNEAQ (reference sequence). The V end lost 1 base, the J end lost 0 bases, and 9 bases lay between the germline ends. CDR3 size: 15 residues. CDR3 coding DNA: TGTGCCAGCAGCTTAGGACAGGCGCTGAACACTGAAGCTTTCTTT. This encodes CASSLGQALNTEAFF.

This clone was detected a few times. V usage is TRBV2 and J usage is TRBJ2-5, with TRBD2 identical over 12 bases. After removal of 3 bases from V and 4 bases from J, the junction contained 3 bases not matched to a gene. Germline CDR1 SNHLY, CDR2 FYNNEI. There are 15 residues in the CDR3. CDR3 sequence reads: CASSDLAGGPETQYF. The CDR3 DNA reads TGTGCCAGCAGTGACCTAGCGGGGGGGCCAGAGACCCAGTACTTC.

This clone showed up many times. The chain recombines TRBV6-2 or TRBV6-3 with TRBJ2-1, with 11 bases that match TRBD2. V shed 0 bases, J shed 7 bases, and the junction held 2 bases outside the gene matches. CDR1 MNHEY and CDR2 SVGEGT come from the germline V gene. This CDR3 is built from 15 residues. CDR3 nucleotide sequence: TGTGCCAGCAGTTACTCGGCTAGCGGGGGGAATGAGCAGTTCTTC. This translates into CASSYSASGGNEQFF.

This clone was detected a few times. The chain employs TRBV7-2 and TRBJ2-5; 8 positions match TRBD2. This CDR3 spans 16 amino acids. Germline V lookup: CDR1 SGHTA, CDR2 FQGNSA. The V and J ends lost 2 bases and 4 bases, in that order; junction bases with no gene match: 9. The CDR3 DNA follows: TGTGCCAGCAGCTTACCTCGGGGGGGCGGTTCAGAGACCCAGTACTTC. This gives the protein CASSLPRGGGSETQYF.

This clone appeared a few times. The chain employs TRBV7-2 and TRBJ1-2, with 7 bases fitting TRBD1. Germline assignment: CDR1 SGHTA and CDR2 FQGNSA. V lost 2 bases, J lost 8 bases, and 5 bases stayed unmatched. CDR3 size: 13 residues. CDR3 nucleotide sequence: TGTGCCAGCAGCTTAAACAGGGGAGGAGGCTACACCTTC. It is translated as CASSLNRGGGYTF.

The rearrangement joins TRBV3-1 (or the pseudogene TRBV3-2) to TRBJ1-1; TRBD1 is a possible D gene (5 bases). The CDR3 extends over 15 amino acids. V was trimmed by 6 bases and J by 1 base, leaving 15 bases between them. Germline V gene data show CDR1 as LGHDT and CDR2 as YNNKEL (reference sequence). The CDR3 loop is CASSPGGIRNTEAFF. CDR3 DNA sequence: TGTGCCAGCAGTCCCGGGGGAATTAGGAACACTGAAGCTTTCTTT.

This clone has a handful of counts. The V and J genes are TRBV27 and TRBJ1-1, with D perhaps TRBD1 (5 bases). The CDR3 length is 15 residues. Germline CDR1 is MNHEY and CDR2 is SMNVEV (reference sequence). V dropped 4 bases and J dropped 2 bases, with 14 bases sitting between them. The CDR3, as DNA: TGTGCCAGCAGTTCCCCCACACAGGCTAACACTGAAGCTTTCTTT. This codes for CASSSPTQANTEAFF.

V gene TRBV2 combines with J gene TRBJ1-6; D not certain. Germline V gene data show CDR1 as SNHLY and CDR2 as FYNNEI. The ends were cut back, 9 bases at V and 0 bases at J, with 6 bases in the middle. This CDR3 spans 13 amino acids. The CDR3, as DNA: TGTGCCAGGGAGAGCTCCTATAATTCACCCCTCCACTTT. Amino acid sequence: CARESSYNSPLHF.

This sequence joins TRBV2 and TRBJ1-6, with TRBD1 as a possible D gene (6 bases). V was shortened by 4 bases and J by 10 bases, with 17 bases between the two germline ends. The CDR3 loop spans 15 amino acids. Per the germline V gene, CDR1 is SNHLY and CDR2 is FYNNEI. The CDR3 reads CASSGLGRGGSPLHF. CDR3 in DNA: TGTGCCAGCAGTGGGCTCGGCAGGGGAGGGTCACCCCTCCACTTT.

This chain joins TRBV5-4 and TRBJ2-3, with TRBD1 identical over 7 bases. V was clipped by 6 bases and J by 1 base; unmatched bases: 5. This CDR3 has 14 residues. Germline CDR1 is SGHNT and CDR2 is YYREEE (reference sequence). Here the CDR3 reads CASTDRMGTDTQYF. The CDR3 DNA reads as TGTGCCAGCACGGACAGGATGGGCACAGATACGCAGTATTTT.

This clone was seen only a few times. V is TRBV4-1 and J is TRBJ1-3; 9 nucleotides line up with TRBD1. The germline CDR1 and CDR2 sequences are MGHRA and YSYEKL. Trimming removed 4 bases from V and 4 bases from J; junction bases left unmatched: 5. CDR3 length equals 15 residues. CDR3 sequence: CASSRGTGNGNTIYF. The CDR3 bases are TGCGCCAGCAGCCGAGGGACAGGGAACGGAAACACCATATATTTT.

The chain uses TRBV20-1 and TRBJ2-1, with D uncertain. Trimming removed 1 base at V and 8 bases at J, with 6 bases between. This CDR3 is 11 amino acids long. CDR1 is DFQATT, CDR2 SNEGSKA, per germline (reference sequence). This CDR3 is CSARVGDEQFF. The CDR3 DNA sequence: TGCAGTGCTAGAGTTGGAGATGAGCAGTTCTTC.

This sequence joins TRBV28 and TRBJ2-5; TRBD2 might be the D (5 bases). The CDR3 extends over 14 amino acids. The germline V and J ends were trimmed by 7 bases and 5 bases, with 17 bases remaining between them. Germline V gives CDR1 MDHEN, CDR2 SYDVKM. CDR3 in DNA: TGTGCCAGCAACCTGGATGGGAGAGTTGAGACCCAGTACTTC. It specifies CASNLDGRVETQYF.

This clone showed up just once. The V gene is TRBV4-1, the J gene TRBJ1-2, with 8 bases identical to TRBD1. The CDR3 has 14 residues. Germline assignment: CDR1 MGHRA and CDR2 YSYEKL. V dropped 0 bases and J dropped 4; count of bases not matched to a gene: 1. CDR3 DNA sequence: TGCGCCAGCAGCCAAGACGGACAGGGCTATGGCTACACCTTC. Translating it yields CASSQDGQGYGYTF.

The V and J genes are TRBV5-6 and TRBJ2-3, with D tentatively TRBD1 (5 bases). The CDR3 has 14 residues. Trimming took 2 bases from V and 4 from J, leaving 11 bases between them. Germline V CDR1 and CDR2: SGHDT, YYEEEE. The CDR3 region has the DNA TGTGCCAGCAGCTTTGGGGCAAGCCCAGATACGCAGTATTTT. It is translated as CASSFGASPDTQYF.

The V gene is TRBV6-5, the J gene TRBJ1-4, with a weak D call TRBD1 (6 bases). V lost 4 bases and J lost 8, with 11 bases in between. The CDR3 consists of 13 residues. CDR1 and CDR2 from the germline V gene are MNHEY and SVGAGI. For the CDR3, the DNA is TGTGCCAGCAGTTGGGCAGGGGAGGAAAAACTGTTTTTT. This sequence encodes CASSWAGEEKLFF.

J is TRBJ2-7 and V is TRBV11-2; a possible D gene is TRBD2 (5 bases). V was trimmed by 11 bases and J by 1 base, leaving 12 bases between them. The CDR3 contains 12 residues. From germline, CDR1 is SGHAT and CDR2 FQNNGV. The chain's CDR3 is CAVRTDSYEQYF. The DNA of the CDR3 is TGTGCCGTCCGGACTGATTCCTACGAGCAGTACTTC.

The V gene is TRBV5-1, the J gene TRBJ1-5; 8 bases match TRBD1. After removal of 2 bases from V and 5 bases from J, the junction contained 9 bases not matched to a gene. The CDR3 spans 16 residues. Germline V lookup: CDR1 SGHRS, CDR2 YFSETQ. The CDR3: CASSLEDRESHQPQHF. The CDR3 DNA is TGCGCCAGCAGCTTAGAGGACAGGGAAAGCCATCAGCCCCAGCATTTT.

The chain joins TRBV13 to TRBJ2-5; a weak D match, TRBD2 (6 bases). Trimming stripped 6 bases from V and 2 bases from J, with 10 bases between. Per the germline V gene, CDR1 is PRHDT and CDR2 is FYEKMQ (reference sequence). The CDR3 runs to 13 residues. The CDR3 nucleotides are TGTGCCAGCAGGGGGCGGGGACAAGAGACCCAGTACTTC. It specifies CASRGRGQETQYF.

The V call is TRBV12-3 or TRBV12-4, the J call TRBJ2-7; no clear D gene. V shed 2 bases and J shed 5 bases, with 10 bases lying between them. This CDR3 comprises 13 residues. This CDR3 reads CASSLYGSNEQYF. The CDR3 DNA is TGTGCCAGCAGTTTATACGGGTCCAACGAGCAGTACTTC.